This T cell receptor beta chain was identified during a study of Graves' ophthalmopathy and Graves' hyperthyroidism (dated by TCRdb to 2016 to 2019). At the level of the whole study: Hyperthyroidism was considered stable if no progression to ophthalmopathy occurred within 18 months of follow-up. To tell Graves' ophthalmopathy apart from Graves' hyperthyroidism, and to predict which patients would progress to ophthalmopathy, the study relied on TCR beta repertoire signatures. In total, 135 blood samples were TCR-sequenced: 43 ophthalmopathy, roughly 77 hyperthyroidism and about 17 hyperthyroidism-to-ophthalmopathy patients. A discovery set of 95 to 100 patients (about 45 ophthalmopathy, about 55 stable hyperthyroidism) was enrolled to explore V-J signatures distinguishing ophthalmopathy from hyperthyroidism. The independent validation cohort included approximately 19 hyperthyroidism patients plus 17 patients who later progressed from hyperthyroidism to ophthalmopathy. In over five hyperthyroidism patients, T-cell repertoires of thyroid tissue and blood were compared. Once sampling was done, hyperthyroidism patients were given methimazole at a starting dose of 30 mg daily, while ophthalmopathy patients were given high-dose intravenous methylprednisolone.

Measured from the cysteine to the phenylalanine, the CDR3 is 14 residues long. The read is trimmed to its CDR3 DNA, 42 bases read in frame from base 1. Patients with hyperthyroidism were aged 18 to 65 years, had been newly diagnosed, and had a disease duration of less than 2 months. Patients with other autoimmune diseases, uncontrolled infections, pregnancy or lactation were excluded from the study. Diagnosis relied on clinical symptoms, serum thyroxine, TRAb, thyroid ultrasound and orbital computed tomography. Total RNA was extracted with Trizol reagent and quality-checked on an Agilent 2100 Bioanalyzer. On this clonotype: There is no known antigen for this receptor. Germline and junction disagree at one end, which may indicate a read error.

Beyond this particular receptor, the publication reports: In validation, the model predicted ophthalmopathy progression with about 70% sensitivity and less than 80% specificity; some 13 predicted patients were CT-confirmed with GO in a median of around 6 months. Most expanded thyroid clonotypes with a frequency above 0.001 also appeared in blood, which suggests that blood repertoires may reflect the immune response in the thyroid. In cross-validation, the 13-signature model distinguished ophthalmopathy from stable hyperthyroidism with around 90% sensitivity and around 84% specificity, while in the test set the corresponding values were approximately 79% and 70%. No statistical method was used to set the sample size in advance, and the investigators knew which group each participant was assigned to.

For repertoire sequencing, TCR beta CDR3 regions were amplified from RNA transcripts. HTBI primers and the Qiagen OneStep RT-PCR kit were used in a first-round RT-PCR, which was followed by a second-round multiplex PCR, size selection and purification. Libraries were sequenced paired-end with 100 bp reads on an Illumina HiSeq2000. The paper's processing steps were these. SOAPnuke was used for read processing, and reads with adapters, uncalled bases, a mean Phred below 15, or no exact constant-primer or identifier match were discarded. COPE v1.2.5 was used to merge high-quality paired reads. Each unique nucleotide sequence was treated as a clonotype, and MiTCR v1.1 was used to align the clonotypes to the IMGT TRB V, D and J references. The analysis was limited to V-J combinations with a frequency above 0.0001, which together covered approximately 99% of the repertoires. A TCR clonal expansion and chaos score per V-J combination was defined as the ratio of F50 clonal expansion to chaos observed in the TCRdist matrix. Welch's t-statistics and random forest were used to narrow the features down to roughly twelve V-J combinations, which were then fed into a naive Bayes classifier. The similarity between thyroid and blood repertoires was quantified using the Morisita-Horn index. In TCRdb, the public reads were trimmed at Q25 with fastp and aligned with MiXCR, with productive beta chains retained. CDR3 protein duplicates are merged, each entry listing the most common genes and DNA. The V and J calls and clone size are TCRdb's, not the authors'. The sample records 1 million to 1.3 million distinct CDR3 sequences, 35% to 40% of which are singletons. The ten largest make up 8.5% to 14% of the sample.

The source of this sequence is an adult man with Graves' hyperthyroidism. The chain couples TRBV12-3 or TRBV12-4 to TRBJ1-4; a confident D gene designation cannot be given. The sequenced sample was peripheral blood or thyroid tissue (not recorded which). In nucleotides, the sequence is TGTGCCAGCAGTTTAGCGGAGACTAATGGAAAACTGTTTTTT. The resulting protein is CASSLAETNGKLFF.